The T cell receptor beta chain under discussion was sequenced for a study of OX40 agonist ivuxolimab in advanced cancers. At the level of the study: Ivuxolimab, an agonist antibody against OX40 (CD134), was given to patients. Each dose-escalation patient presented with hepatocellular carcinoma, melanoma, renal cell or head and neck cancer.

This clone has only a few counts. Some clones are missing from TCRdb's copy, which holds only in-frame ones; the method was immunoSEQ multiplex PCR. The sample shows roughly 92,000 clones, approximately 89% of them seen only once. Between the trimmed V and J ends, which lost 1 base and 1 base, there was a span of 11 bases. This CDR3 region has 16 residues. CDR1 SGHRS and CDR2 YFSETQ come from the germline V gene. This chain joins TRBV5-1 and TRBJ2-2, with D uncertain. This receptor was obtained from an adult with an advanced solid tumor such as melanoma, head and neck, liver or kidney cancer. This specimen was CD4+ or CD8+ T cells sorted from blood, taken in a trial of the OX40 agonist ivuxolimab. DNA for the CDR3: TGCGCCAGCAGCTTGCGGGTGAATGTGAACACCGGGGAGCTGTTTTTT. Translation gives CASSLRVNVNTGELFF.